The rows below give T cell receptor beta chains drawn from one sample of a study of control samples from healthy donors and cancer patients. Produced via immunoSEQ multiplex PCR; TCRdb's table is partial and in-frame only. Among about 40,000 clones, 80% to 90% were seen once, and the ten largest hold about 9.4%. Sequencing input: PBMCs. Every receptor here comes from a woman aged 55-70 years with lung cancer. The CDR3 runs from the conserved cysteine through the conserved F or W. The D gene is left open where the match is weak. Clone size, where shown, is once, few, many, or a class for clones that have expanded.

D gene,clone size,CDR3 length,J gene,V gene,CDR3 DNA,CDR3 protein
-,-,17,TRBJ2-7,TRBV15,TGTGCCACCAGCCAGCTCTTTGGGACACGCGACTCCTACGAGCAGTACTTC,CATSQLFGTRDSYEQYF
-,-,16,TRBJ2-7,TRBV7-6,TGTGCCAGCAGCCCCTGGGGGGAGGGGGTTAAAGACGAGCAGTACTTC,CASSPWGEGVKDEQYF
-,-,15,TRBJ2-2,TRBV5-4,TGTGCCAGCAGCCGGGACGGACCGAACACCGGGGAGCTGTTTTTT,CASSRDGPNTGELFF
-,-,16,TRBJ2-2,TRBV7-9,TGTGCCAGCAGCTCGCCTTGGGGGGGCGGTACCGGGGAGCTGTTTTTT,CASSSPWGGGTGELFF
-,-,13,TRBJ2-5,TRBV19,TGTGCCAGTAGTGAAGGGTTCCAAGAGACCCAGTACTTC,CASSEGFQETQYF
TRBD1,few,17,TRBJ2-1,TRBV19,TGTGCCAGTAAGGACCTGATAGGCCAGGGGGCTATCAATGAGCAGTTCTTC,CASKDLIGQGAINEQFF
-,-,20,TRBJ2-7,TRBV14,TGTGCCAGCAGCCAAGGAGCGTTCGGACGGAGCCCTGATAAAAGCTACGAGCAGTACTTC,CASSQGAFGRSPDKSYEQYF
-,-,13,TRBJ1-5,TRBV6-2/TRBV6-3,TGTGCCAGCAGCCTCGGCGGGTCTCAGCCCCAGCATTTT,CASSLGGSQPQHF
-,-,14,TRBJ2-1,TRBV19,TGTGCCAGTAGTTTAAGGGAGTTTTACAATGAGCAGTTCTTC,CASSLREFYNEQFF
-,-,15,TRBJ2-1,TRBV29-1,TGCAGCGTTGAAACTGCGGGGGACACCTACAATGAGCAGTTCTTC,CSVETAGDTYNEQFF
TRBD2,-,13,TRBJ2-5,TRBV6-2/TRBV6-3,TGTGCCAGCAGTTACCAACTAGCGGGAGCCCAGTACTTC,CASSYQLAGAQYF
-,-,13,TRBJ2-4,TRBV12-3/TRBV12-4,TGTGCCAGCAGTTTAGGGGCTGGGTGGATTCAGTACTTC,CASSLGAGWIQYF
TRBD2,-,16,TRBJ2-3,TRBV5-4,TGTGCCAGCAGCTCTGGACTAGCCATTAGCACAGATACGCAGTATTTT,CASSSGLAISTDTQYF
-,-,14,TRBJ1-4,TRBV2,TGTGCCAGCATCTCCGATTTGTTGGGGGAAAAACTGTTTTTT,CASISDLLGEKLFF
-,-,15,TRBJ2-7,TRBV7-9,TGTGCCAGCAGCCCGAGTATAACAGGAGTCTACGAGCAGTACTTC,CASSPSITGVYEQYF
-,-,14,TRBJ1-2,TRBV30,TGTGCCTGGAGTGCTGCCAGGGGACACTATGGCTACACCTTC,CAWSAARGHYGYTF
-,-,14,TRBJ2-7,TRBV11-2,TGTGCCAGCAGCTTGCAAAGGAATTCCCCCGAGCAGTACTTC,CASSLQRNSPEQYF
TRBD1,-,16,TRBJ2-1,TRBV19,TGTGCCAGTAGTATAGTCTCGACAGGGGGCAAAGGTGAGCAGTTCTTC,CASSIVSTGGKGEQFF
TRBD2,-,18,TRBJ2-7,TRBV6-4,TGTGCCAGCAGTGGGGCCGGAACTAGCGGGAGGAGTTCCTACGAGCAGTACTTC,CASSGAGTSGRSSYEQYF
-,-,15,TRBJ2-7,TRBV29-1,TGCAGCGTTGAAGAGCCCGACACGAGGGGGTACGAGCAGTACTTC,CSVEEPDTRGYEQYF
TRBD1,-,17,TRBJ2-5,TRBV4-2,TGTGCCAGCAGCCAGTTGGGGGGACAGGGAGGACAAGAGACCCAGTACTTC,CASSQLGGQGGQETQYF
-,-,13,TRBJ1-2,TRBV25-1,TGTGCCAGCAGTACAGGCAGCAACTATGGCTACACCTTC,CASSTGSNYGYTF
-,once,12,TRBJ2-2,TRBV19,TGTGCCAGTAGTACCCTCACCGGGGAGCTGTTTTTT,CASSTLTGELFF
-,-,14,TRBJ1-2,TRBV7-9,TGTGCCAGCAGCTTACCCCAAAAAAAAGCTGGCTACACCTTC,CASSLPQKKAGYTF
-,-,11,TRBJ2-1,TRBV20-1,TGCAGTGGTTGGTCCCCAAATGAGCAGTTCTTC,CSGWSPNEQFF
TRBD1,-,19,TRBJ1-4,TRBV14,TGTGCCAGCAGCCAAGAATCTCCGGGACAGGGGGCTATTAATGAAAAACTGTTTTTT,CASSQESPGQGAINEKLFF
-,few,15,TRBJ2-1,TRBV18,TGTGCCAGCTCACTCTTGGGGACTGACATGGTGGTGCAGTTCTTC,CASSLLGTDMVVQFF
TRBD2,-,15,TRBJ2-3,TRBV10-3,TGTGCCATCAGCCGAACTAGCGACTTCACAGATACGCAGTATTTT,CAISRTSDFTDTQYF
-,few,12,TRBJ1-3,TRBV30,TGTGCCTGGAGTGGGGTAGGCAACACCATATATTTT,CAWSGVGNTIYF
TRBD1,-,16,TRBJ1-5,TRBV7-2,TGTGCCAGCAGCGCACCGGGACAGACTCTTTATCAGCCCCAGCATTTT,CASSAPGQTLYQPQHF
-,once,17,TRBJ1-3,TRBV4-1,TGCGCCAGCAGCCAAGAACCCGGGACGGGCTCTGGAAACACCATATATTTT,CASSQEPGTGSGNTIYF